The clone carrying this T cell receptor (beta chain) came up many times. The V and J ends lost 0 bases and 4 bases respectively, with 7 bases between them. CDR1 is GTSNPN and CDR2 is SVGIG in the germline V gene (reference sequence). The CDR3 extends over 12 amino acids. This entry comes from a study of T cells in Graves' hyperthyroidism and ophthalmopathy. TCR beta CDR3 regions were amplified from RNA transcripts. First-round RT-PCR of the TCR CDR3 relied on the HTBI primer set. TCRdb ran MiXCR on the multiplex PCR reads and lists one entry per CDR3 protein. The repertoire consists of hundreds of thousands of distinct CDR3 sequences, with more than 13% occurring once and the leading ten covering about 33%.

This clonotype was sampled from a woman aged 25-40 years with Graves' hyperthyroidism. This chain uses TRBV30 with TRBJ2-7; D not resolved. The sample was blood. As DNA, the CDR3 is TGTGCCTGGAGTGTCAGGCGGTACGAGCAGTACTTC. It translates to CAWSVRRYEQYF.